The 23 T cell receptor beta chains given below trace back to one sample, sequenced in a study of shared clonotypes between healthy human individuals (dated by TCRdb to the early 2020s). The library relied on the immunoSEQ multiplex PCR assay. Held by TCRdb, this immuneACCESS table contains in-frame sequences only and omits some clones. Under half of the omission traces to an unresolved V gene where checked; the cause of the rest is unknown. Within this sample are about 2,500,000 clones, with around nine tenths of them counted one time only. The ten largest clones add up to under 0.15% of the sample. The specimen was naive CD4+ T cells sorted from blood. Reading the label with the study, this specimen's cell subset or site is: CD45RA+ positively selected. These receptors were obtained from a young man in good health.

The rearrangement links TRBV4-1 to TRBJ2-1, with 8 bases identical to TRBD2. Germline CDR1 reads MGHRA; CDR2 reads YSYEKL. CDR3 length: 17 residues. Trimming at V came to 2 bases and at J to 4 bases, leaving 10 bases not matched to a gene. The CDR3 is CASSQHRLAKVYNEQFF. Here the CDR3 DNA reads TGCGCCAGCAGCCAACATAGACTAGCGAAAGTTTACAATGAGCAGTTCTTC.

This sequence joins TRBV6-1 and TRBJ1-5; D gene unclear. Germline V gives CDR1 MNHNS, CDR2 SASEGT. V was trimmed by 8 bases and J by 5 bases, leaving 7 bases between them. CDR3 length equals 11 residues. CDR3: CASGKYQPQHF. The CDR3 DNA is TGTGCCAGCGGAAAGTATCAGCCCCAGCATTTT.

The J gene is TRBJ2-2, the V gene TRBV7-2, with no clear D. V was trimmed by 2 bases and J by 8 bases, leaving 9 bases between them. CDR1 and CDR2 (germline): SGHTA, FQGNSA. The CDR3 consists of 13 residues. The DNA for the CDR3 is TGTGCCAGCAGCTTAATGGAATCTGGGGAGCTGTTTTTT. This translates into CASSLMESGELFF.

J is TRBJ2-2 and V is TRBV30; D is uncertain. CDR3 length: 15 residues. The V end lost 0 bases, the J end lost 4 bases, and 12 bases lay between the germline ends. The germline V gene encodes CDR1 GTSNPN and CDR2 SVGIG (reference sequence). CDR3 loop: CAWSVLRVSTGELFF. DNA of the CDR3: TGTGCCTGGAGTGTACTAAGGGTCAGCACCGGGGAGCTGTTTTTT.

The chain uses TRBV5-4 and TRBJ2-7; the match to TRBD2 covers 10 bases. V was clipped by 5 bases and J by 1 base; unmatched bases: 9. The CDR3 extends over 16 amino acids. Germline V lookup: CDR1 SGHNT, CDR2 YYREEE (reference sequence). The CDR3 region has the DNA TGTGCCAGCAGATTGACTAGCGGGCCCGTATCCTACGAGCAGTACTTC. This encodes CASRLTSGPVSYEQYF. The full variable domain, in which reference TRBV5-4 and TRBJ2-7 provide the parts outside the CDR3, is ETGVTQSPTHLIKTRGQQVTLRCSSQSGHNTVSWYQQALGQGPQFIFQYYREEENGRGNFPPRFSGLQFPNYSSELNVNALELDDSALYLCASRLTSGPVSYEQYFGPGTRLTVT.

This clone was counted once. This chain joins TRBV6-1 and TRBJ1-1; no definite D call. Deletions cut 1 base from V and 1 base from J, with 10 bases between. From germline, CDR1 is MNHNS and CDR2 SASEGT. There are 15 residues in the CDR3. CDR3 region: CASSEGVPRNTEAFF. The CDR3 DNA sequence: TGTGCCAGCAGTGAAGGGGTCCCAAGGAACACTGAAGCTTTCTTT.

The chain is built from TRBV6-1 and TRBJ2-2; 7 bases are shared with TRBD1. This CDR3 is 15 amino acids long. Trimming at V came to 5 bases and at J to 3 bases, leaving 6 bases not matched to a gene. Germline V gene lookup returns CDR1 MNHNS and CDR2 SASEGT. For the CDR3, the DNA is TGTGCCAGCAGTCCGACAGGGATAGACACCGGGGAGCTGTTTTTT. It yields the protein CASSPTGIDTGELFF.

This chain connects TRBV28 to TRBJ1-2; the D gene is possibly TRBD1 (6 bases). V lost 3 bases and J lost 3, with 8 bases in between. The length of the CDR3 is 13 residues. CDR1 MDHEN and CDR2 SYDVKM come from the germline V gene. As DNA, the CDR3 is TGTGCCAGCAGTTTGAGGGGGGACTATGGCTACACCTTC. Amino acids: CASSLRGDYGYTF.

The chain carries TRBV28 and TRBJ1-5; weak D call: TRBD1 (6 bases). With 6 bases removed from V and 0 bases from J, the gap between germline ends came to 15 bases. The germline gives CDR1 MDHEN, CDR2 SYDVKM. The CDR3 length is 16 residues. The CDR3 DNA reads TGTGCCAGCAGAACAACAGGGTTTGATAGCAATCAGCCCCAGCATTTT. This gives the protein CASRTTGFDSNQPQHF. Full variable domain (remainder filled in from reference TRBV28 and TRBJ1-5): DVKVTQSSRYLVKRTGEKVFLECVQDMDHENMFWYRQDPGLGLRLIYFSYDVKMKEKGDIPEGYSVSREKKERFSLILESASTNQTSMYLCASRTTGFDSNQPQHFGDGTRLSIL.

This clone came up once. CDR3 bases: TGTGCCAGCAGCTTAGAATCCACAGGGGGCAGGTATGGCTACACCTTC. Translating it yields CASSLESTGGRYGYTF. V usage is TRBV7-9 and J usage is TRBJ1-2, with 9 nucleotides matching TRBD1. There are 16 residues in the CDR3. The germline V gene has CDR1 SEHNR and CDR2 FQNEAQ (reference sequence). V trimming: 1 base; J trimming: 5 bases; junction bases outside the gene matches: 8. The full variable domain, rest sourced from reference TRBV7-9 and TRBJ1-2, is DTGVSQNPRHKITKRGQNVTFRCDPISEHNRLYWYRQTLGQGPEFLTYFQNEAQLEKSRLLSDRFSAERPKGSFSTLEIQRTEQGDSAMYLCASSLESTGGRYGYTFGSGTRLTVV.

For this clone: This sample includes further DNA sequences coding for the same CDR3. The chain uses TRBV5-1 and TRBJ2-7; D is uncertain. V was pared by 0 bases and J by 0 bases, with 10 bases between. The CDR3 totals 15 residues. Germline V lookup: CDR1 SGHRS, CDR2 YFSETQ. The CDR3 protein is CASSLVAGSSYEQYF. The CDR3 nucleotides are TGCGCCAGCAGCTTGGTGGCAGGCAGCTCCTACGAGCAGTACTTC.

V usage is TRBV11-3 and J usage is TRBJ2-6; 8 bases line up with TRBD1. This CDR3 contains 17 residues. V shed 4 bases and J 7 bases; nucleotides not matched to a gene: 12. Per the germline V gene, CDR1 is SGHNT and CDR2 is YENEEA. The CDR3 bases are TGTGCCAGCAGCTCGGTCGGACAGGGTAGTTTAGCCAACGTCCTGACTTTC. Its translation is CASSSVGQGSLANVLTF.

The chain couples TRBV2 to TRBJ1-6; 7 bases fit TRBD1. Germline V gene sequence: CDR1 SNHLY, CDR2 FYNNEI. The CDR3 sequence is 16 residues long. V was pared by 6 bases and J by 7 bases, with 12 bases of the junction left unmatched. CDR3: CASRPTGDRFNSPLHF. The CDR3 nucleotides are TGTGCCAGCAGGCCTACAGGGGACCGTTTCAATTCACCCCTCCACTTT.

The CDR3 here is CAIRGSGTSSYNEQFF. The CDR3, as DNA: TGTGCCATCAGAGGTAGCGGGACGAGCTCCTACAATGAGCAGTTCTTC. V and J are TRBV10-3 and TRBJ2-1; 8 positions match TRBD2. The trim removed 6 bases at V and 0 bases at J, leaving 7 bases unmatched. CDR1 and CDR2 (germline): ENHRY, SYGVKD. This CDR3 contains 16 residues.

The rearrangement links TRBV9 to TRBJ2-2; a possible D gene is TRBD2 (6 bases). The CDR3 loop spans 16 amino acids. Germline V gene sequence: CDR1 SGDLS, CDR2 YYNGEE. Trimming shortened V by 4 bases and J by 4 bases, and 17 bases separated the two germline ends. CDR3 region: CASSPTGVSPTGELFF. For the CDR3, the DNA is TGTGCCAGCAGCCCTACGGGGGTTTCCCCCACCGGGGAGCTGTTTTTT.

The chain is built from TRBV28 and TRBJ1-2; no firm D call. CDR3 length: 15 residues. From germline, CDR1 is MDHEN and CDR2 SYDVKM. The ends were cut back, 6 bases at V and 4 bases at J, with 18 bases in the middle. This CDR3 is CASSYPLKGSYGYTF. In DNA, the CDR3 is TGTGCCAGCAGCTACCCCTTAAAAGGGAGCTATGGCTACACCTTC.

The V gene is TRBV18, the J gene TRBJ2-3, with D unclear. CDR3 length equals 17 residues. V was cut by 4 bases and J by 3 bases, with 20 bases left in between. CDR1 KGHSH and CDR2 LQKENI come from the germline V gene. The CDR3 sequence is CASSHIPSGQGTDTQYF. CDR3 DNA: TGTGCCAGCTCACACATTCCTTCCGGGCAAGGGACAGATACGCAGTATTTT.

A single count supports this clone. The chain combines TRBV10-3 with TRBJ1-5; 10 nucleotides line up with TRBD1. CDR3 length: 14 residues. Germline V gene lookup returns CDR1 ENHRY and CDR2 SYGVKD. V trimming: 5 bases; J trimming: 6 bases; junction bases outside the gene matches: 4. DNA of the CDR3: TGTGCCATCAGTCCGGGACAGGGGCTTCAGCCCCAGCATTTT. This translates into CAISPGQGLQPQHF.

This chain links TRBV6-5 with TRBJ1-3, with D possibly being TRBD1 (6 bases). This CDR3 contains 15 residues. V lost 6 bases and J 1 base, leaving 13 bases between the germline ends. From germline, CDR1 is MNHEY and CDR2 SVGAGI. Here the CDR3 DNA reads TGTGCCAGCAGCCGGCGAGGGGGATCTGGAAACACCATATATTTT. The encoded protein is CASSRRGGSGNTIYF.

The chain joins TRBV29-1 to TRBJ2-2, with TRBD1 matching 10 bases. Looked up from germline, CDR1 is SQVTM and CDR2 is ANQGSEA. V shed 6 bases and J 2 bases; nucleotides not matched to a gene: 6. This CDR3 comprises 15 residues. The CDR3 DNA sequence: TGCAGCGTAAATGACAGGGGGCTTAACACCGGGGAGCTGTTTTTT. It translates to CSVNDRGLNTGELFF.

The rearrangement uses TRBV2 and TRBJ2-1; 10 bases match TRBD2. The CDR3 spans 15 residues. CDR1 SNHLY and CDR2 FYNNEI come from the germline V gene. V gave up 5 bases and J gave up 10 bases; unmatched junction bases: 11. The CDR3 is CASSTSGTPPGEQFF. CDR3 in DNA: TGTGCCAGCAGTACTAGCGGGACCCCTCCCGGCGAGCAGTTCTTC.

The J gene is TRBJ2-3, the V gene TRBV4-3; TRBD2 matches 12 bases. There are 19 residues in the CDR3. The germline gives CDR1 LGHNA, CDR2 YSLEER. Losses at the gene ends were 0 bases for V and 5 bases for J; bases not matched to a gene: 12. The CDR3 region is CASSQDAPVGLAGRDTQYF. The CDR3 nucleotides are TGCGCCAGCAGCCAAGATGCCCCAGTTGGACTAGCGGGGAGAGATACGCAGTATTTT.

The table lists this clone with a count of one. The chain links TRBV5-1 to TRBJ2-7; D might be TRBD1 (5 bases). CDR1 and CDR2 (germline): SGHRS, YFSETQ. Trimming pared 0 bases from V and 1 base from J, leaving 11 bases between. The CDR3 contains 15 residues. The CDR3 sequence is CASSLGPRGSYEQYF. In nucleotides, the CDR3 is TGCGCCAGCAGCTTGGGTCCAAGGGGATCCTACGAGCAGTACTTC.